The 30 T cell receptor beta chains below all came from one sample that was sequenced in a study of T cell responses to AZD1222 COVID-19 vaccine. Sequencing used immunoSEQ multiplex PCR; TCRdb keeps in-frame clones, though not all of them. This sample has roughly 130,000 clones, with around 93% found just once. The sequenced sample was peripheral blood, obtained on day 0 of AZD1222 vaccination. The receptors were gathered from an adult in good health.

The rearrangement joins TRBV7-6 to TRBJ1-2; 7 bases match TRBD1. The CDR3 loop spans 14 amino acids. Looked up from germline, CDR1 is SGHVS and CDR2 is FNYEAQ. Losses at the gene ends were 5 bases for V and 4 bases for J; bases not matched to a gene: 7. CDR3 protein: CASSPRGTVYGYTF. CDR3 bases: TGTGCCAGCAGCCCAAGAGGGACAGTCTATGGCTACACCTTC.

The chain's CDR3 is CASRPGQGAGEQYF. CDR3 bases: TGTGCCAGCAGACCCGGACAGGGGGCCGGCGAGCAGTACTTC. This chain uses TRBV7-9 with TRBJ2-7; the match to TRBD1 covers 11 bases. The CDR3 is made up of 14 amino acids. J gave up 6 bases and V 6 bases, and 7 bases lay outside the gene matches. Germline CDR1 is SEHNR and CDR2 is FQNEAQ (reference sequence).

The chain is built from TRBV7-8 and TRBJ1-2; possible D gene TRBD1, 5 bases. This CDR3 contains 12 residues. V was clipped by 7 bases and J by 12 bases, with 18 bases between them. Germline-derived CDR1 and CDR2 are SGHVS and FQNEAQ. The CDR3 bases are TGTGCCAGCACCCGCATTGGACAAGCCCACACCTTC. It codes for CASTRIGQAHTF.

The chain is built from TRBV19 and TRBJ1-1; TRBD1 matches at 9 bases. The CDR3 length is 15 residues. The germline gives CDR1 LNHDA, CDR2 SQIVND (reference sequence). V lost 6 bases and J lost 5; bases outside the gene matches: 10. The CDR3 DNA is TGTGCCAGTAGACCTTTCCGGACAGGGGTGACTGAAGCTTTCTTT. It codes for CASRPFRTGVTEAFF.

The chain couples TRBV5-6 to TRBJ1-1, with D perhaps TRBD1 (5 bases). V was clipped by 5 bases and J by 6 bases, with 11 bases between them. There are 12 residues in the CDR3. Germline V gene lookup returns CDR1 SGHDT and CDR2 YYEEEE. For the CDR3, the DNA is TGTGCCAGCAGTGTGAGGGGACCTGAAGCTTTCTTT. Translating it yields CASSVRGPEAFF.

This chain joins TRBV7-5 and TRBJ2-7; TRBD1 was called by the table and not checked on the DNA. TRBV7-5 is described as a pseudogene. There are 15 residues in the CDR3. The DNA of the CDR3 is TGTGTCAGAAGCCTACTCCGGGACAGGGGATACGAGCAGTACTTC. It translates to CVRSLLRDRGYEQYF.

As concerns this clone: The sample contains more than one DNA sequence encoding this CDR3. The chain links TRBV10-3 to TRBJ1-5; a possible D gene is TRBD1 (6 bases). The ends were cut back, 6 bases at V and 5 bases at J, with 11 bases in the middle. The CDR3 extends over 13 amino acids. Per germline, CDR1 ENHRY and CDR2 SYGVKD. The CDR3: CAIRDSLDQPQHF. The CDR3 coding sequence is TGTGCCATCAGGGACAGCTTAGATCAGCCCCAGCATTTT.

The count of this clone is one. The CDR3 sequence is CASSLGRSSPLHF. The CDR3 nucleotides are TGTGCCAGCAGTTTAGGCCGTAGTTCACCCCTCCACTTT. The chain employs TRBV27 and TRBJ1-6; D is unclear. The V and J ends lost 2 bases and 9 bases respectively, with 8 bases between them. Germline CDR1 reads MNHEY; CDR2 reads SMNVEV (reference sequence). This CDR3 is 13 amino acids long.

The J gene is TRBJ1-2, the V gene TRBV4-1; D remains unclear. Germline V CDR1 and CDR2: MGHRA, YSYEKL. The CDR3 spans 15 residues. The ends were cut back, 3 bases at V and 4 bases at J, with 15 bases in the middle. The CDR3 loop is CASSQLAGPLYGYTF. The CDR3 bases are TGCGCCAGCAGCCAGCTAGCCGGGCCACTCTATGGCTACACCTTC.

This clone was counted a single time. The chain has TRBV5-6 and TRBJ2-1; no definite D call. The germline V and J ends were trimmed by 4 bases and 4 bases, with 15 bases remaining between them. The CDR3 totals 15 residues. Germline CDR1 and CDR2: SGHDT and YYEEEE. CDR3 protein: CASSPTLARYNEQFF. The CDR3 DNA reads TGTGCCAGCAGCCCCACCCTGGCCCGTTACAATGAGCAGTTCTTC.

The CDR3: CASSFNGGFSNQPQHF. The DNA of the CDR3 is TGTGCCAGCAGCTTCAATGGGGGTTTCAGCAATCAGCCCCAGCATTTT. The chain uses TRBV5-8 and TRBJ1-5; TRBD1 is a possible D gene (5 bases). V dropped 2 bases and J dropped 1 base, with 13 bases sitting between them. Germline CDR1 is SGHTS and CDR2 is YDEGEE. The CDR3 extends over 16 amino acids.

The genes are TRBV12-3 or TRBV12-4 and TRBJ2-5; weak D call: TRBD2 (6 bases). The CDR3 loop spans 13 amino acids. V was cut by 7 bases and J by 4 bases, with 13 bases left in between. CDR3 nucleotides: TGTGCCAGCACCCGTGGGGGAGGAGAGACCCAGTACTTC. Translating gives CASTRGGGETQYF.

The rearrangement uses TRBV7-3 and TRBJ2-3; D not certain. This CDR3 contains 14 residues. Deletions cut 2 bases from V and 2 bases from J, with 8 bases between. The germline gives CDR1 SGHTA, CDR2 FQGTGA. CDR3 in DNA: TGTGCCAGCAGCTTAGCTAGGGACACAGATACGCAGTATTTT. Residues: CASSLARDTDTQYF.

The chain links TRBV7-6 to TRBJ2-3; D tentatively reads TRBD1 or TRBD2 (6 bases each). The CDR3 contains 15 residues. Germline values: CDR1 SGHVS, CDR2 FNYEAQ. V was shortened by 1 base and J by 2 bases, with 10 bases between the two germline ends. CDR3 region: CASSLVGGHTDTQYF. As DNA, the CDR3 is TGTGCCAGCAGCTTAGTCGGGGGACACACAGATACGCAGTATTTT.

The chain links TRBV25-1 to TRBJ2-5, with D possibly being TRBD2 (6 bases). Germline V lookup: CDR1 MGHDK, CDR2 SYGVNS. The CDR3 is made up of 15 amino acids. The ends were cut back, 5 bases at V and 2 bases at J, with 15 bases in the middle. The CDR3 here is CASSTGTGVQETQYF. DNA of the CDR3: TGTGCCAGCAGTACCGGGACGGGGGTACAAGAGACCCAGTACTTC. Full variable domain (rest looked up from reference TRBV25-1 and TRBJ2-5): EADIYQTPRYLVIGTGKKITLECSQTMGHDKMYWYQQDPGMELHLIHYSYGVNSTEKGDLSSESTVSRIRTEHFPLTLESARPSHTSQYLCASSTGTGVQETQYFGPGTRLLVL.

This clone showed up just once. The chain carries TRBV18 and TRBJ2-7, with D unresolved. The germline V and J ends were trimmed by 4 bases and 7 bases, with 20 bases remaining between them. The CDR3 runs 15 residues. Germline CDR1 is KGHSH and CDR2 is LQKENI. The CDR3 DNA reads TGTGCCAGCTCACTCTATGGGATTGGAATATTGGAGCAGTACTTC. This encodes CASSLYGIGILEQYF.

The chain joins TRBV6-5 to TRBJ1-1; TRBD1 agrees at 11 bases. CDR3 length: 15 residues. The V segment lost 4 bases and the J segment 6 bases; nucleotides outside the gene matches: 7. From germline, CDR1 is MNHEY and CDR2 SVGAGI. As DNA, the CDR3 is TGTGCCAGCAGTTTACGGACAGGGGGCAGGTCTGAAGCTTTCTTT. Encoded protein: CASSLRTGGRSEAFF.

This chain joins TRBV9 and TRBJ1-1, with a weak D call TRBD1 (5 bases). V was clipped by 3 bases and J by 0 bases, with 12 bases between them. The CDR3 contains 15 residues. Germline assignment: CDR1 SGDLS and CDR2 YYNGEE. In DNA form, the CDR3 reads TGTGCCAGCAGCGCCGGTGGGGGAATGAACACTGAAGCTTTCTTT. Amino acid sequence: CASSAGGGMNTEAFF.

Concerning this clone: Other DNA sequences in the sample encode the same CDR3. The chain combines TRBV3-1 (or the pseudogene TRBV3-2) with TRBJ2-3; no reliable D call. Germline V gene data show CDR1 as LGHDT and CDR2 as YNNKEL (reference sequence). The CDR3 consists of 12 residues. Between the trimmed V and J ends, which lost 3 bases and 5 bases, there was a span of 6 bases. For the CDR3, the DNA is TGTGCCAGCAGCCAGGGGAAAGATACGCAGTATTTT. Translated: CASSQGKDTQYF.

The chain is built from TRBV11-2 and TRBJ2-7; D perhaps matches TRBD2 (6 bases). Deletions cut 1 base from V and 2 bases from J, with 12 bases between. Germline CDR1 is SGHAT and CDR2 is FQNNGV. This CDR3 comprises 15 residues. CDR3 region: CASSLGASDTYEQYF. CDR3 coding DNA: TGTGCCAGCAGCTTAGGCGCTAGCGACACCTACGAGCAGTACTTC. Combining the CDR3 with reference TRBV11-2 and TRBJ2-7 gives the whole variable domain EAGVAQSPRYKIIEKRQSVAFWCNPISGHATLYWYQQILGQGPKLLIQFQNNGVVDDSQLPKDRFSAERLKGVDSTLKIQPAKLEDSAVYLCASSLGASDTYEQYFGPGTRLTVT.

V and J are TRBV12-3 or TRBV12-4 and TRBJ1-2; no reliable D call. V was cut by 10 bases and J by 8 bases, with 11 bases left in between. The CDR3 contains 10 residues. The CDR3 sequence is CATGGWGYTF. In DNA, the CDR3 is TGTGCCACGGGTGGGTGGGGCTACACCTTC.

The V call is TRBV6-5, the J call TRBJ1-3, with unresolved D. Deletions cut 8 bases from V and 0 bases from J, with 11 bases between. CDR1 and CDR2 from the germline V gene are MNHEY and SVGAGI. This CDR3 contains 14 residues. The chain's CDR3 is CASGHALSGNTIYF. The CDR3 DNA reads as TGTGCCAGCGGTCACGCGCTCTCTGGAAACACCATATATTTT.

V is TRBV30 and J is TRBJ1-1; 7 bases match TRBD1. The germline V gene has CDR1 GTSNPN and CDR2 SVGIG (reference sequence). This CDR3 is built from 16 residues. With V trimmed by 3 bases and J by 5 bases, 15 bases remained unmatched. The CDR3 DNA reads as TGTGCCTGGAGCAGGGAGACAGGGTCATTCGGGACTGAAGCTTTCTTT. It is translated as CAWSRETGSFGTEAFF.

V gene TRBV18 combines with J gene TRBJ2-4, with a possible D match to TRBD2 (5 bases). Trimming pared 0 bases from V and 1 base from J, leaving 10 bases between. This CDR3 has 16 amino acids. CDR1 is KGHSH and CDR2 is LQKENI in the germline V gene. CDR3 coding DNA: TGTGCCAGCTCACCACCGGACTCGCTGGCCAAAAACATTCAGTACTTC. This encodes CASSPPDSLAKNIQYF. Full variable domain (missing parts from reference TRBV18 and TRBJ2-4): NAGVMQNPRHLVRRRGQEARLRCSPMKGHSHVYWYRQLPEEGLKFMVYLQKENIIDESGMPKERFSAEFPKEGPSILRIQQVVRGDSAAYFCASSPPDSLAKNIQYFGAGTRLSVL.

The V gene is TRBV5-1, the J gene TRBJ2-1; perhaps TRBD2 as D (5 bases). Germline CDR1 reads SGHRS; CDR2 reads YFSETQ. V was cut by 4 bases and J by 9 bases, with 14 bases left in between. The CDR3 totals 13 residues. CDR3 bases: TGCGCCAGCAGCGCCCCTTATCTAGCTGAGCAGTTCTTC. Protein product: CASSAPYLAEQFF.

This rearrangement joins TRBV12-3 or TRBV12-4 to TRBJ2-5; 8 nucleotides line up with TRBD2. The CDR3 runs 13 residues. V shed 4 bases, J shed 5 bases, and the junction held 3 bases outside the gene matches. The CDR3 here is CASSYSGAETQYF. CDR3 in DNA: TGTGCCAGCAGTTATAGCGGGGCCGAGACCCAGTACTTC.

The chain carries TRBV30 and TRBJ1-1; TRBD1 matches 10 bases. Germline CDR1 GTSNPN, CDR2 SVGIG (reference sequence). The junction had 3 bases not matched to a gene; V was cut back by 1 base and J by 1 base. The CDR3 consists of 15 residues. DNA of the CDR3: TGTGCCTGGAGTGCTCGGGACAGGGGGAACACTGAAGCTTTCTTT. The encoded protein is CAWSARDRGNTEAFF.

This chain connects TRBV18 to TRBJ1-2, with TRBD1 as a possible D gene (5 bases). Germline lookup yields CDR1 KGHSH and CDR2 LQKENI. This CDR3 is built from 14 residues. V lost 2 bases and J lost 7, with 14 bases in between. CDR3 sequence: CASSPFTGGSGYTF. The CDR3 DNA reads TGTGCCAGCTCACCATTTACGGGGGGAAGTGGCTACACCTTC.

V gene TRBV28 combines with J gene TRBJ1-5; D call uncertain. Germline values: CDR1 MDHEN, CDR2 SYDVKM. V lost 8 bases and J 6 bases, leaving 23 bases between the germline ends. The CDR3 contains 16 residues. This chain's CDR3 is CASYSKGWGISQPQHF. For the CDR3, the DNA is TGTGCCAGCTACTCCAAAGGGTGGGGTATTAGTCAGCCCCAGCATTTT.

The V call is TRBV11-3, the J call TRBJ2-1; 9 positions match TRBD2. Germline CDR1 is SGHNT and CDR2 is YENEEA. The CDR3 extends over 17 amino acids. The ends lost 6 bases at V and 4 bases at J; junction bases unmatched: 13. The CDR3 region has the DNA TGTGCCAGCAGTCCCCCTGGCCCGACTAGCGGATACAATGAGCAGTTCTTC. Protein sequence: CASSPPGPTSGYNEQFF.